These T cell receptor beta chains were read from a single sample in a study of identical twins. One entry per CDR3 protein, called by TCRdb with MiXCR from the 5' RACE reads. The table records about 530,000 distinct CDR3 sequences, approximately 20% of them present only once. The sample also formed part of further work on yellow fever vaccine responses in identical twins.

Material for sequencing was CD4+ T cells sorted from blood. These receptor sequences come from a young woman in good health. CDR3s include the opening cysteine and the closing phenylalanine or tryptophan. The D gene is left open where the match is weak. Size values are once, few and many counts, or a class for expanded clones, and some rows have none.

v_call	d_call	j_call	clone_size	cdr3_aa	cdr3_nt
TRBV11-2	NA	TRBJ2-4	NA	CASSQPGSGAKNIQYF	TGTGCCAGCAGCCAACCCGGGTCAGGAGCTAAAAACATTCAGTACTTC
TRBV15	NA	TRBJ2-6	once	CATSRLLWKGAGANVLTF	TGTGCCACCAGCAGGCTGCTCTGGAAGGGAGCTGGGGCCAACGTCCTGACTTTC
TRBV18	TRBD1	TRBJ2-1	once	CASSPPATYGEQGVPNEQFF	TGTGCCAGCTCACCACCGGCAACTTATGGGGAACAGGGGGTTCCCAATGAGCAGTTCTTC
TRBV12-3/TRBV12-4	TRBD2	TRBJ2-1	many	CASSPGVAGVSGEQFF	TGTGCCAGCAGTCCGGGGGTAGCGGGAGTGAGTGGTGAGCAGTTCTTC
TRBV5-1	TRBD1	TRBJ2-7	NA	CASSFHRVGQGSYEQYF	TGCGCCAGCAGCTTCCACAGGGTAGGACAGGGATCCTACGAGCAGTACTTC
TRBV6-1	NA	TRBJ2-5	few	CAHDSSQETQYF	TGTGCCCACGACTCAAGCCAAGAGACCCAGTACTTC
TRBV2	NA	TRBJ2-2	NA	CASGDRSGELFF	TGTGCCAGCGGAGACAGGTCCGGGGAGCTGTTTTTT
TRBV14	NA	TRBJ2-2	NA	CASSQGWTSYGGELFF	TGTGCCAGCAGCCAAGGGTGGACCTCCTACGGCGGGGAGCTGTTTTTT
TRBV6-1	NA	TRBJ1-6	few	CASRRAESSYNSPLHF	TGTGCCAGCCGCCGCGCAGAAAGCTCCTATAATTCACCCCTCCACTTT
TRBV6-4	NA	TRBJ2-5	NA	CASSAPPGGPGTLVGTQYF	TGTGCCAGCAGTGCTCCACCCGGGGGCCCCGGGACTCTAGTGGGGACCCAGTACTTC
TRBV29-1	NA	TRBJ2-2	few	CSGGPTTGELFF	TGCAGCGGGGGGCCAACAACCGGGGAGCTGTTTTTT
TRBV27	NA	TRBJ2-5	NA	CASSLGGLLETQYF	TGTGCCAGCAGTTTAGGTGGGCTTTTGGAGACCCAGTACTTC
TRBV28	TRBD1	TRBJ1-2	once	CASSIRGQGVRGYTF	TGTGCCAGCAGCATCAGGGGACAGGGGGTTCGTGGCTACACCTTC
TRBV6-5	TRBD1	TRBJ2-1	NA	CASSYSLRQGAYNEQFF	TGTGCCAGCAGTTACTCGCTGAGACAGGGAGCTTACAATGAGCAGTTCTTC
TRBV2	NA	TRBJ2-1	NA	CASTGVNEQFF	TGTGCCAGCACAGGGGTCAATGAGCAGTTCTTC
TRBV18	TRBD1	TRBJ1-5	few	CASSPGTADQPQHF	TGTGCCAGCTCCCCCGGGACAGCGGATCAGCCCCAGCATTTT
TRBV10-3	TRBD2	TRBJ2-3	NA	CAIRKQGGDTDTQYF	TGTGCCATCAGAAAGCAGGGAGGGGACACAGATACGCAGTATTTT
TRBV20-1	TRBD1	TRBJ1-1	few	CSAGDRVAEAFF	TGCAGTGCCGGAGACAGGGTCGCTGAAGCTTTCTTT
TRBV29-1	NA	TRBJ2-1	once	CSVEPTRTYNEQFF	TGCAGCGTTGAACCCACCAGAACATACAATGAGCAGTTCTTC
TRBV7-3	TRBD2	TRBJ2-7	NA	CASSTRAGGPYEQYF	TGTGCCAGCAGCACAAGGGCGGGAGGGCCTTACGAGCAGTACTTC
TRBV15	NA	TRBJ2-1	many	CATNPGGLYNEQFF	TGTGCCACCAACCCCGGGGGCTTATACAATGAGCAGTTCTTC
TRBV11-2	NA	TRBJ1-4	NA	CASSVSPNEKLFF	TGTGCCAGCAGCGTCAGTCCTAATGAAAAACTGTTTTTT
TRBV24-1	TRBD1	TRBJ2-3	NA	CATEGQGAREGGTQYF	TGTGCCACCGAGGGACAGGGGGCCCGAGAAGGGGGTACGCAGTATTTT
TRBV28	NA	TRBJ2-7	NA	CASSFPVRDPKYEQYF	TGTGCCAGCAGTTTCCCCGTCCGGGACCCAAAGTACGAGCAGTACTTC
TRBV6-5	NA	TRBJ2-7	few	CASSYSTPRSRYEQYF	TGTGCCAGCAGTTACTCGACTCCGAGGAGTAGGTACGAGCAGTACTTC
TRBV2	TRBD1	TRBJ1-6	once	CASSGLTGGNSPLHF	TGTGCCAGCAGTGGCCTAACAGGGGGTAATTCACCCCTCCACTTT
TRBV28	NA	TRBJ2-7	NA	CASSRQVYEQYF	TGTGCCAGCAGTAGACAGGTCTACGAGCAGTACTTC
TRBV3-1	TRBD2	TRBJ2-7	few	CASSSWTSGSSYEQYF	TGTGCCAGCAGCTCGTGGACTAGCGGGAGCTCCTACGAGCAGTACTTC
TRBV11-2	NA	TRBJ2-1	few	CASSLVRAHNEQFF	TGTGCCAGCAGCTTAGTCAGGGCCCACAATGAGCAGTTCTTC
TRBV12-3/TRBV12-4	TRBD2	TRBJ2-1	NA	CASSFERGGLNEQFF	TGTGCCAGCAGTTTTGAGCGGGGGGGGCTCAATGAGCAGTTCTTC
TRBV20-1	TRBD2	TRBJ2-1	NA	CSARDLGGGHYNEQFF	TGCAGTGCTAGAGATCTCGGCGGGGGGCACTACAATGAGCAGTTCTTC
TRBV6-5	NA	TRBJ2-1	few	CASSYSEKVPNEQFF	TGTGCCAGCAGTTACTCTGAAAAGGTCCCCAATGAGCAGTTCTTC
TRBV24-1	TRBD2	TRBJ2-2	NA	CATSDLQLAGGAGELFF	TGTGCCACCAGTGATTTGCAACTAGCGGGAGGGGCCGGGGAGCTGTTTTTT
TRBV20-1	TRBD2	TRBJ2-7	NA	CSARAGTSGSTYEQYF	TGCAGTGCTAGAGCAGGGACTAGCGGGTCAACCTACGAGCAGTACTTC
TRBV28	NA	TRBJ2-1	many	CASSLTRDRTF	TGTGCCAGCAGTTTAACCCGGGATCGAACCTTC
TRBV10-3	NA	TRBJ2-1	few	CAISEERSSYNEQFF	TGTGCCATCAGTGAGGAGCGTAGCTCCTACAATGAGCAGTTCTTC
TRBV12-3/TRBV12-4	TRBD2	TRBJ2-1	few	CAKRRGQRDLFF	TGTGCCAAAAGACGCGGCCAGCGGGATCTGTTCTTC
TRBV7-9	NA	TRBJ2-5	NA	CASSLGVAEYQETQYF	TGTGCCAGCAGCTTAGGAGTAGCGGAGTACCAAGAGACCCAGTACTTC
TRBV20-1	NA	TRBJ1-2	NA	CSARPSATNYGYTF	TGCAGTGCTAGACCGTCGGCTACTAACTATGGCTACACCTTC
TRBV7-9	NA	TRBJ1-2	few	CASASTNYGYTF	TGTGCCTCGGCCAGCACTAACTATGGCTACACCTTC
TRBV5-6	NA	TRBJ1-2	NA	CASSLGGLGGYTF	TGTGCCAGCAGCTTGGGAGGGCTAGGTGGCTACACCTTC
TRBV4-1	NA	TRBJ2-4	NA	CASSHPPGGQHKNIQYF	TGCGCCAGCAGCCATCCCCCAGGCGGCCAGCACAAAAACATTCAGTACTTC
TRBV5-1	TRBD2	TRBJ2-1	many	CASSPGGSSYNEQFF	TGCGCCAGCAGCCCGGGAGGGAGCTCCTACAATGAGCAGTTCTTC
TRBV3-1	TRBD2	TRBJ2-7	NA	CASSLSGTSGRGQYF	TGTGCCAGCAGCCTATCCGGGACTAGCGGGAGAGGGCAGTACTTC
TRBV12-3/TRBV12-4	TRBD2	TRBJ2-1	many	CASSFIAGAPTHEQFF	TGTGCCAGCAGTTTTATAGCGGGAGCCCCCACACATGAGCAGTTCTTC
TRBV12-3/TRBV12-4	NA	TRBJ1-1	NA	CASSLSLGTEAFF	TGTGCCAGCAGTTTAAGCCTTGGCACTGAAGCTTTCTTT
TRBV6-5	TRBD2	TRBJ2-3	NA	CASSYVGSGGTDTQYF	TGTGCCAGCAGTTACGTGGGTAGCGGGGGCACAGATACGCAGTATTTT
TRBV5-1	NA	TRBJ1-4	NA	CASRGRDAEKLFF	TGCGCCAGCAGGGGCAGGGACGCGGAAAAACTGTTTTTT
TRBV4-1	TRBD1	TRBJ1-1	few	CASSQVLGQVVGTEAFF	TGCGCCAGCAGCCAAGTCCTTGGACAGGTGGTGGGCACTGAAGCTTTCTTT
TRBV9	NA	TRBJ2-3	NA	CASSVGVGNPDTQYF	TGTGCCAGCAGCGTAGGGGTGGGCAATCCAGATACGCAGTATTTT
TRBV12-3/TRBV12-4	NA	TRBJ2-1	NA	CASSLSGFRGYNEQFF	TGTGCCAGCAGTTTATCGGGGTTTAGGGGTTACAATGAGCAGTTCTTC
TRBV5-8	TRBD2	TRBJ2-1	many	CASSFRSGRALGEQFF	TGTGCCAGCAGCTTTAGGAGCGGGAGGGCCCTCGGTGAGCAGTTCTTC
TRBV5-1	TRBD2	TRBJ2-2	NA	CASSSGLAANTGELFF	TGCGCCAGCAGCTCTGGACTAGCGGCCAACACCGGGGAGCTGTTTTTT
TRBV5-4	NA	TRBJ1-3	few	CASSLWSGDTIYF	TGTGCCAGCAGCTTGTGGTCTGGGGACACCATATATTTT
TRBV19	TRBD2	TRBJ2-3	few	CASGMRAGGPDTQYF	TGTGCCAGTGGGATGCGGGCGGGAGGGCCAGATACGCAGTATTTT
TRBV11-2	TRBD2	TRBJ2-1	NA	CASSRRTSGSLGEQFF	TGTGCCAGCAGCCGCCGGACTAGCGGGAGTCTTGGTGAGCAGTTCTTC
TRBV11-2	NA	TRBJ2-2	few	CASSFLTATGELFF	TGTGCCAGCAGCTTTTTGACAGCCACCGGGGAGCTGTTTTTT
TRBV5-6	NA	TRBJ2-7	many	CASSLVGGEQYF	TGTGCCAGCAGCTTGGTTGGAGGGGAGCAGTACTTC
TRBV7-9	TRBD2	TRBJ2-5	few	CASSSGLAGGLVTQYF	TGTGCCAGCAGCTCCGGACTAGCGGGTGGGCTAGTGACCCAGTACTTC